This T cell receptor (beta chain) was identified during a study of CD8 T cells in Susac syndrome. An input of 0.5 to 1 ug of RNA was subjected to reverse transcription using random hexamers. TCRdb called the immunoSEQ multiplex PCR reads again in MiXCR, with one record for every CDR3 protein. Of about 240,000 distinct CDR3 sequences in the sample, almost 97% were seen once. This CDR3 has 13 residues. Germline CDR1 SGHRS, CDR2 YFSETQ. With 3 bases removed from V and 2 bases from J, the gap between germline ends came to 9 bases. What was sequenced was CD4+ T cells from PBMCs. V gene TRBV5-1 combines with J gene TRBJ2-7, with unresolved D. The receptor's source is a human donor with Susac syndrome. The CDR3 DNA follows: TGCGCCAGCAGCTCGACCGCGACCTACGAGCAGTACTTC. Protein sequence: CASSSTATYEQYF.